This record looks at one T cell receptor beta chain sequence and its context. What it binds is unknown. The repertoire was sequenced with immunoSEQ multiplex PCR; TCRdb's copy has only in-frame clones and lacks some. The sample lists tens of thousands of clones, around 97% seen once, with about 0.13% in the top ten. The CDR3 runs to 18 residues. Per germline, CDR1 MNHEY and CDR2 SMNVEV (reference sequence). With 6 bases clipped from V and 0 bases from J, the junction kept 14 bases outside the gene matches. The naive gate required viable CD3+CD4+ or CD3+CD8+ cells with CCR7+CD45RA+CD45RO-CD95-CD27+CD28+ phenotype. This record comes from a study of T cells after posttransplantation cyclophosphamide. Whole-study findings and limits: Tissue-infiltrating T cells from skin or gut overlapped little with blood T cells.

The receptor was derived from a man in his forties or fifties in good health, CMV-negative, and a related stem cell transplant donor. The rearrangement links TRBV27 to TRBJ1-5, with 7 bases identical to TRBD1. Source material: naive CD4+ T cells sorted from PBMCs. The CDR3, as DNA: TGTGCCAGCAGCCGATGGCGGGGACAGTCTTATAGCAATCAGCCCCAGCATTTT. It is translated as CASSRWRGQSYSNQPQHF.